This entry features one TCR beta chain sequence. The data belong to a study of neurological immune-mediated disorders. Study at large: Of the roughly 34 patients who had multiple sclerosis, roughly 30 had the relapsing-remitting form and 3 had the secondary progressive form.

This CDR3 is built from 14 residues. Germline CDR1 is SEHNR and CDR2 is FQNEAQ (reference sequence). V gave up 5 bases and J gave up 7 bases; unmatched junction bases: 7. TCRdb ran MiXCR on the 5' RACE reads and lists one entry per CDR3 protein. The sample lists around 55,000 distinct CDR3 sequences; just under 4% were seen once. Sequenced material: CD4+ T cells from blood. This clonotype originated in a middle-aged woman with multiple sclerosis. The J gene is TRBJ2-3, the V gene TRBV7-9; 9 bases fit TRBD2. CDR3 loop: CASSPSGERNTQYF. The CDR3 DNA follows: TGTGCCAGCAGCCCTAGCGGGGAGCGGAATACGCAGTATTTT.